Listed below are T cell receptor beta chains from one sample, sequenced in a study of identifying expanded T cells in peripheral blood. Libraries were prepared by immunoSEQ multiplex PCR; TCRdb keeps only in-frame clonotypes and omits some of them. Of 90,000 to 100,000 clones listed, approximately 86% were seen once; the top ten hold about 6%. What was sequenced was blood. The receptors derive from a person aged 18-70 years in good health. CDR3s include the opening cysteine and the closing phenylalanine or tryptophan. For some rows the clone size is stated as once, few or many, or as a class when expanded; others skip it.

v_call: TRBV7-9; clone_size: -; cdr3_length: 13; j_call: TRBJ2-3; cdr3_aa: CTIYGRNSDTQYF
v_call: TRBV10-3; clone_size: -; cdr3_length: 13; j_call: TRBJ1-1; cdr3_aa: CAISESTTEEAFF
v_call: TRBV5-5; clone_size: -; cdr3_length: 12; j_call: TRBJ2-7; cdr3_aa: CASSFGAYEQYF
v_call: TRBV11-1; clone_size: once; cdr3_length: 16; j_call: TRBJ1-3; cdr3_aa: CASSRSTTVSGNTIYF
v_call: TRBV5-4; clone_size: -; cdr3_length: 15; j_call: TRBJ2-7; cdr3_aa: CASSARPREIYEQYF
v_call: TRBV9; clone_size: -; cdr3_length: 16; j_call: TRBJ2-1; cdr3_aa: CASSRTSGEGSNEQFF
v_call: TRBV15; clone_size: -; cdr3_length: 17; j_call: TRBJ2-7; cdr3_aa: CATSRDKGSYTPYEQYF
v_call: TRBV6-1; clone_size: -; cdr3_length: 18; j_call: TRBJ2-1; cdr3_aa: CASSELGLGQVSYNEQFF
v_call: TRBV7-6; clone_size: -; cdr3_length: 17; j_call: TRBJ2-3; cdr3_aa: CASSPLDRATSTDTQYF
v_call: TRBV19; clone_size: -; cdr3_length: 17; j_call: TRBJ1-2; cdr3_aa: CASSIQTPGPLNYGYTF
v_call: TRBV12-5; clone_size: -; cdr3_length: 11; j_call: TRBJ1-1; cdr3_aa: CASANYFEAFF
v_call: TRBV7-3; clone_size: -; cdr3_length: 18; j_call: TRBJ2-3; cdr3_aa: CASSLTPLAGGLRGTQYF
v_call: TRBV5-4; clone_size: -; cdr3_length: 15; j_call: TRBJ2-3; cdr3_aa: CASSPGTSYTDTQYF
v_call: TRBV7-9; clone_size: -; cdr3_length: 16; j_call: TRBJ2-1; cdr3_aa: CASSLAGRRIYNEQFF
v_call: TRBV11-2; clone_size: -; cdr3_length: 15; j_call: TRBJ1-2; cdr3_aa: CASSLGEGSVYGYTF
v_call: TRBV5-1; clone_size: once; cdr3_length: 14; j_call: TRBJ1-4; cdr3_aa: CASSLGGGGEKLFF
v_call: TRBV12-5; clone_size: -; cdr3_length: 18; j_call: TRBJ2-6; cdr3_aa: CASGLRTGLESGANVLTF
v_call: TRBV5-1; clone_size: -; cdr3_length: 14; j_call: TRBJ2-1; cdr3_aa: CASSPGTSGNEQFF
v_call: TRBV30; clone_size: once; cdr3_length: 11; j_call: TRBJ2-1; cdr3_aa: CAWRRRSEQFF
v_call: TRBV18; clone_size: -; cdr3_length: 14; j_call: TRBJ1-2; cdr3_aa: CASSPWTANYGYTF
v_call: TRBV30; clone_size: -; cdr3_length: 12; j_call: TRBJ1-2; cdr3_aa: CALEGETGQGTF
v_call: TRBV4-2; clone_size: -; cdr3_length: 16; j_call: TRBJ2-1; cdr3_aa: CASSQGTSGRRHEQFF
v_call: TRBV30; clone_size: -; cdr3_length: 13; j_call: TRBJ1-3; cdr3_aa: CAWSGNSGNTIYF
v_call: TRBV15; clone_size: few; cdr3_length: 15; j_call: TRBJ1-2; cdr3_aa: CATSGVFGGASTYTF
v_call: TRBV2; clone_size: -; cdr3_length: 19; j_call: TRBJ2-6; cdr3_aa: CASRVLPGQGVSGANVLTF
v_call: TRBV6-5; clone_size: -; cdr3_length: 13; j_call: TRBJ1-1; cdr3_aa: CASSYFRDSEAFF
v_call: TRBV6-5; clone_size: -; cdr3_length: 13; j_call: TRBJ1-2; cdr3_aa: CASSPGQGLGYTF
v_call: TRBV28; clone_size: -; cdr3_length: 12; j_call: TRBJ1-2; cdr3_aa: CASSQGPYGYTF
v_call: TRBV9; clone_size: -; cdr3_length: 16; j_call: TRBJ2-1; cdr3_aa: CASSVAGRLAPNEQFF
v_call: TRBV6-5; clone_size: -; cdr3_length: 15; j_call: TRBJ1-1; cdr3_aa: CASSFFGTGDTEAFF
v_call: TRBV9; clone_size: -; cdr3_length: 15; j_call: TRBJ1-1; cdr3_aa: CASSMGQGWSTEAFF
v_call: TRBV6-6; clone_size: -; cdr3_length: 14; j_call: TRBJ1-2; cdr3_aa: CASSYLGGEGGYTF
v_call: TRBV6-6; clone_size: -; cdr3_length: 15; j_call: TRBJ2-7; cdr3_aa: CASSSSGTGHYEQYF
v_call: TRBV2; clone_size: -; cdr3_length: 14; j_call: TRBJ1-5; cdr3_aa: CASSEMEGWQPQHF
v_call: TRBV15; clone_size: -; cdr3_length: 16; j_call: TRBJ1-2; cdr3_aa: CATSTSSQGNLYGYTF
v_call: TRBV10-3; clone_size: many; cdr3_length: 14; j_call: TRBJ1-1; cdr3_aa: CAISEGDLRTEAFF
v_call: TRBV19; clone_size: -; cdr3_length: 14; j_call: TRBJ2-1; cdr3_aa: CASWGGGDYNEQFF
v_call: TRBV9; clone_size: -; cdr3_length: 14; j_call: TRBJ1-2; cdr3_aa: CASSVEAHSAGYTF
v_call: TRBV7-2; clone_size: -; cdr3_length: 15; j_call: TRBJ2-1; cdr3_aa: CASSVGWGVSISQFF
v_call: TRBV29-1; clone_size: once; cdr3_length: 13; j_call: TRBJ1-2; cdr3_aa: CSVTGTGLGGYTF
v_call: TRBV9; clone_size: once; cdr3_length: 17; j_call: TRBJ1-6; cdr3_aa: CASSPDSLLKGGSPLHF
v_call: TRBV5-1; clone_size: -; cdr3_length: 15; j_call: TRBJ1-4; cdr3_aa: CASSVQGAGNEKLFF
v_call: TRBV18; clone_size: -; cdr3_length: 19; j_call: TRBJ1-6; cdr3_aa: CASSLRESGRFSNNSPLHF
v_call: TRBV5-4; clone_size: -; cdr3_length: 14; j_call: TRBJ2-5; cdr3_aa: CASSRTGGGETQYF
v_call: TRBV10-3; clone_size: -; cdr3_length: 13; j_call: TRBJ1-2; cdr3_aa: CATRTDANYGYTF
v_call: TRBV30; clone_size: -; cdr3_length: 15; j_call: TRBJ2-7; cdr3_aa: CAWGSQGLVSYEQYF
v_call: TRBV19; clone_size: -; cdr3_length: 15; j_call: TRBJ1-5; cdr3_aa: CASTWDIYSNQPQHF